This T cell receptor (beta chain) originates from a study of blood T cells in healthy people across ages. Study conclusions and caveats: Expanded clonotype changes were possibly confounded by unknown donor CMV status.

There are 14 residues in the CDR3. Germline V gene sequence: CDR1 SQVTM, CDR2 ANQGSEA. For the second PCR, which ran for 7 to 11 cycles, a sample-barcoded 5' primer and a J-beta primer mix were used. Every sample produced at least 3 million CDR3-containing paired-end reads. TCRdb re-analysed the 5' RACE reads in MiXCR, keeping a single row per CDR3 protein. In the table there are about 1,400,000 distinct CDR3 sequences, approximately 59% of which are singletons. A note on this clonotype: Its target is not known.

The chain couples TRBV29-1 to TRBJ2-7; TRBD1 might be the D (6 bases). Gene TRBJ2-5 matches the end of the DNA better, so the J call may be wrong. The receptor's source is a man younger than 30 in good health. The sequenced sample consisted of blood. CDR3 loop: CSVVVVGGEETQYF. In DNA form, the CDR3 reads TGCAGCGTTGTAGTCGTAGGGGGAGAAGAGACCCAGTACTTC.